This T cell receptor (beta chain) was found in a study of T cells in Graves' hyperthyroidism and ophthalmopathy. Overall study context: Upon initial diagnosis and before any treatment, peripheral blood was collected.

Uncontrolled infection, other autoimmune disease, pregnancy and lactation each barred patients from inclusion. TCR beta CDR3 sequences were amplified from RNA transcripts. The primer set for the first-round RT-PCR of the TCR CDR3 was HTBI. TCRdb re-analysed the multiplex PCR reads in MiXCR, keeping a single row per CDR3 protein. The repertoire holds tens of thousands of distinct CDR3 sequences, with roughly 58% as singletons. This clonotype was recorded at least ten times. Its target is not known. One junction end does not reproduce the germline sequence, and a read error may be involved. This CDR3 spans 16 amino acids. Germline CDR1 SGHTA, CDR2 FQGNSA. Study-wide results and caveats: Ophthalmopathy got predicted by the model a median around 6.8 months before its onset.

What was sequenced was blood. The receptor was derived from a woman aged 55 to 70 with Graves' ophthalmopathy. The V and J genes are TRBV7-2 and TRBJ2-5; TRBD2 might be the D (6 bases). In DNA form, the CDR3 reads TGTGCCAGCACCTTAGGTCCTGGGGCGGGACAAGAGACCCAGTACTTC. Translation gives CASTLGPGAGQETQYF.